This passage covers 24 T cell receptor beta chains from one sample sequenced in a study of long-term antiretroviral therapy in people with HIV. Samples were assayed with immunoSEQ v3.0 at survey level. Method: immunoSEQ multiplex PCR; TCRdb's copy keeps in-frame clones and lacks some. This repertoire shows around 13,000 clones, about 88% found once; its top ten account for around 21%. The source material was unsorted PBMCs, sampled 2.1 years after starting antiretroviral therapy. The receptors were gathered from a woman aged 40-49 years with HIV.

The genes are TRBV9 and TRBJ1-6; perhaps TRBD1 as D (5 bases). The CDR3 loop spans 15 amino acids. V dropped 0 bases and J dropped 5 bases, with 9 bases sitting between them. Germline V gene lookup returns CDR1 SGDLS and CDR2 YYNGEE. CDR3 in amino acids: CASSVGGRNNSPLHF. CDR3 sequence (DNA): TGTGCCAGCAGCGTAGGGGGACGGAATAATTCACCCCTCCACTTT. Filled out from reference TRBV9 and TRBJ1-6, the complete variable domain reads DSGVTQTPKHLITATGQRVTLRCSPRSGDLSVYWYQQSLDQGLQFLIQYYNGEERAKGNILERFSAQQFPDLHSELNLSSLELGDSALYFCASSVGGRNNSPLHFGNGTRLTVT.

This chain uses TRBV5-1 with TRBJ1-1; a possible D gene is TRBD1 (5 bases). V lost 0 bases and J lost 0, with 9 bases in between. In germline, CDR1 is SGHRS, CDR2 YFSETQ. CDR3 length: 15 amino acids. CDR3 amino acids: CASSLVTVMNTEAFF. CDR3 nucleotide sequence: TGCGCCAGCAGCTTGGTGACAGTGATGAACACTGAAGCTTTCTTT.

The genes are TRBV6-5 and TRBJ1-4, with D unclear. V was pared by 7 bases and J by 7 bases, with 13 bases between. Germline values: CDR1 MNHEY, CDR2 SVGAGI. This CDR3 has 13 residues. As DNA, the CDR3 is TGTGCCAGCACTCCTCGCCCCCGTGAAAAACTGTTTTTT. The encoded protein is CASTPRPREKLFF.

The chain uses TRBV2 and TRBJ1-5; possible D gene TRBD1, 5 bases. CDR3 length equals 14 residues. Trimming left V 3 bases short and J 1 base short, with 7 bases between. Germline lookup yields CDR1 SNHLY and CDR2 FYNNEI. The CDR3 sequence is CASSERDSNQPQHF. The CDR3, as DNA: TGTGCCAGCAGTGAGAGGGACAGCAATCAGCCCCAGCATTTT.

This rearrangement joins TRBV27 to TRBJ2-3; D is ambiguous. This CDR3 comprises 11 residues. V was clipped by 6 bases and J by 4 bases, with 5 bases between them. Germline loops: CDR1 MNHEY, CDR2 SMNVEV (reference sequence). The CDR3 nucleotides read TGTGCCAGCAGCCGGGCAGATACGCAGTATTTT. It specifies CASSRADTQYF.

This clone was recorded once. The rearrangement uses TRBV6-6 and TRBJ2-7; D is perhaps TRBD1 or TRBD2 (6 bases each). Per germline, CDR1 MNHNY and CDR2 SVGAGI (reference sequence). V was trimmed by 2 bases and J by 5 bases, leaving 10 bases between them. The CDR3 runs to 13 residues. The CDR3 here is CASSYRGADEQYF. The CDR3 DNA reads TGTGCCAGCAGTTACAGGGGGGCGGACGAGCAGTACTTC.

This clone was picked up a small number of times. CDR3 sequence reads: CASSQTGARDEQYF. The CDR3, as DNA: TGTGCCAGCAGCCAGACAGGGGCCAGGGACGAGCAGTACTTC. The chain employs TRBV7-9 and TRBJ2-7, with 8 bases aligning to TRBD1. The CDR3 runs to 14 residues. The J segment lost 5 bases and the V segment lost 5 bases, leaving 8 bases of the junction unmatched. Germline CDR1 SEHNR, CDR2 FQNEAQ (reference sequence).

The chain combines TRBV25-1 with TRBJ1-1; 7 bases are shared with TRBD1. CDR3 length: 14 amino acids. Unmatched junction bases numbered 6, after V lost 4 bases and J lost 4 bases. The germline V gene has CDR1 MGHDK and CDR2 SYGVNS. This CDR3 is CASSAQGSSTEAFF. The CDR3 bases are TGTGCCAGCAGTGCACAGGGGAGTTCCACTGAAGCTTTCTTT.

This chain joins TRBV5-6 and TRBJ1-6; D might be TRBD1 (5 bases). The length of the CDR3 is 12 residues. CDR1 is SGHDT, CDR2 YYEEEE, per germline. With 4 bases removed from V and 14 bases from J, the gap between germline ends came to 13 bases. The CDR3 is CASSGDFQTLHF. CDR3 coding DNA: TGTGCCAGCAGCGGGGACTTTCAAACCCTCCACTTT.

This chain links TRBV7-9 with TRBJ1-4; 7 nucleotides agree with TRBD1. This CDR3 comprises 14 residues. Germline CDR1 is SEHNR and CDR2 is FQNEAQ (reference sequence). J lost 2 bases, V lost 5 bases, and 2 bases had no gene match. For the CDR3, the DNA is TGTGCCAGCAGCCTCAGGGGGACTAATGAAAAACTGTTTTTT. Amino acid sequence: CASSLRGTNEKLFF. Full variable domain (remainder filled in from reference TRBV7-9 and TRBJ1-4): DTGVSQNPRHKITKRGQNVTFRCDPISEHNRLYWYRQTLGQGPEFLTYFQNEAQLEKSRLLSDRFSAERPKGSFSTLEIQRTEQGDSAMYLCASSLRGTNEKLFFGSGTQLSVL.

This clone was seen a single time. The gene calls are TRBV30 and TRBJ1-5; no clear D. The CDR3 spans 12 residues. In germline, CDR1 is GTSNPN, CDR2 SVGIG (reference sequence). V lost 3 bases and J 6 bases, leaving 9 bases between the germline ends. The CDR3 DNA sequence: TGTGCCTGGAGACCTCTGGGTCAGCCCCAGCATTTT. Residues: CAWRPLGQPQHF.

The chain joins TRBV29-1 to TRBJ2-5, with D perhaps TRBD2 (7 bases). Germline CDR1 reads SQVTM; CDR2 reads ANQGSEA. V dropped 7 bases and J dropped 4 bases, with 13 bases sitting between them. The CDR3 spans 12 residues. The DNA of the CDR3 is TGCAGCGGGGAGGGGGGAGGAGAGACCCAGTACTTC. Translated: CSGEGGGETQYF.

The chain recombines TRBV2 with TRBJ1-2; D is unresolved. The length of the CDR3 is 12 residues. Trimming took 3 bases from V and 5 from J, leaving 7 bases between them. CDR1 and CDR2 from the germline V gene are SNHLY and FYNNEI. The CDR3 here is CASSDIGYGYTF. CDR3 coding DNA: TGTGCCAGCAGTGATATAGGGTATGGCTACACCTTC. The full variable domain, its missing parts supplied by reference TRBV2 and TRBJ1-2, is EPEVTQTPSHQVTQMGQEVILRCVPISNHLYFYWYRQILGQKVEFLVSFYNNEISEKSEIFDDQFSVERPDGSNFTLKIRSTKLEDSAMYFCASSDIGYGYTFGSGTRLTVV.

This clone is large within its sample. This chain uses TRBV27 with TRBJ1-1, with D possibly TRBD1 on 5 matching bases. Trimming shortened V by 3 bases and J by 9 bases, and 14 bases separated the two germline ends. CDR1 and CDR2 (germline): MNHEY, SMNVEV (reference sequence). This CDR3 comprises 13 residues. The chain's CDR3 is CASSFAGSPKAFF. DNA for the CDR3: TGTGCCAGCAGTTTTGCAGGGTCGCCCAAAGCTTTCTTT.

The CDR3 loop reads CASSQGQEAPKNIQYF. The CDR3 nucleotides read TGCGCCAGCAGCCAAGGACAGGAGGCACCCAAAAACATTCAGTACTTC. V and J are TRBV4-1 and TRBJ2-4; D is possibly TRBD1 (6 bases). The V gene's germline CDR1 is MGHRA and CDR2 YSYEKL. The V and J ends lost 1 base and 2 bases respectively, with 12 bases between them. The CDR3 contains 16 residues.

V usage is TRBV4-3 and J usage is TRBJ1-2, with 10 positions matching TRBD1. The CDR3 runs to 16 residues. Germline V lookup: CDR1 LGHNA, CDR2 YSLEER. Trimming removed 0 bases from V and 3 bases from J; junction bases left unmatched: 4. CDR3 sequence reads: CASSQDQGQGHYGYTF. CDR3 sequence (DNA): TGCGCCAGCAGCCAAGATCAGGGACAGGGGCACTATGGCTACACCTTC.

The chain employs TRBV27 and TRBJ1-2; TRBD1 is a possible D gene (6 bases). The germline V gene has CDR1 MNHEY and CDR2 SMNVEV (reference sequence). CDR3 length equals 13 residues. V was pared by 5 bases and J by 7 bases, with 14 bases between. The CDR3 region has the DNA TGTGCCAGCAGTGTGGGGGGCGCGGGTGGCTACACCTTC. This encodes CASSVGGAGGYTF.

The chain has TRBV10-3 and TRBJ1-1; D not certain. Germline loops: CDR1 ENHRY, CDR2 SYGVKD. The V end was cut by 2 bases, the J end by 1 base, with 5 bases between. The CDR3 extends over 13 amino acids. CDR3 coding DNA: TGTGCCATCAGTGAGGGGCAGAACACTGAAGCTTTCTTT. Translating gives CAISEGQNTEAFF.

The count of this clone is one. CDR3 sequence: CASSRTGTSTDTQYF. CDR3 nucleotides: TGTGCCAGCAGTCGGACAGGAACTAGCACAGATACGCAGTATTTT. The genes are TRBV27 and TRBJ2-3; 7 nucleotides align to TRBD1. The CDR3 has 15 amino acids. Germline assignment: CDR1 MNHEY and CDR2 SMNVEV (reference sequence). Trimming removed 5 bases from V and 0 bases from J; junction bases left unmatched: 5.

The J gene is TRBJ2-5, the V gene TRBV18, with 8 bases identical to TRBD1. The CDR3 contains 16 residues. From germline, CDR1 is KGHSH and CDR2 LQKENI. Trimming removed 2 bases from V and 4 bases from J; junction bases left unmatched: 9. This CDR3 is CASSPGIGGQGETQYF. For the CDR3, the DNA is TGTGCCAGCTCACCAGGGATAGGCGGACAGGGAGAGACCCAGTACTTC. Combining the CDR3 with reference TRBV18 and TRBJ2-5 gives the whole variable domain NAGVMQNPRHLVRRRGQEARLRCSPMKGHSHVYWYRQLPEEGLKFMVYLQKENIIDESGMPKERFSAEFPKEGPSILRIQQVVRGDSAAYFCASSPGIGGQGETQYFGPGTRLLVL.

This clone was recorded only once. This sequence joins TRBV6-5 and TRBJ1-1; D may be TRBD1 (6 bases). Trimming removed 0 bases at V and 0 bases at J, with 11 bases between. Germline CDR1 MNHEY, CDR2 SVGAGI. CDR3 length equals 16 residues. Here the CDR3 reads CASSYSGGRVNTEAFF. CDR3 DNA sequence: TGTGCCAGCAGTTACTCGGGGGGCAGGGTGAACACTGAAGCTTTCTTT.

V gene TRBV27 combines with J gene TRBJ2-7; tentatively, D is TRBD2 (7 bases). Germline V gene sequence: CDR1 MNHEY, CDR2 SMNVEV (reference sequence). V was shortened by 3 bases and J by 5 bases, with 17 bases between the two germline ends. The CDR3 is 15 amino acids. The CDR3 reads CASSFLGGGAHEQYF. The CDR3 nucleotides are TGTGCCAGCAGTTTCCTCGGAGGGGGGGCCCACGAGCAGTACTTC.

This rearrangement joins TRBV5-5 to TRBJ2-5; D gene ambiguous. Trimming took 2 bases from V and 5 from J, leaving 16 bases between them. The CDR3 has 15 residues. The germline V gene encodes CDR1 SGHKS and CDR2 YYEKEE (reference sequence). The CDR3 protein is CASSFQGPAWETQYF. The CDR3 nucleotides are TGTGCCAGCAGCTTCCAAGGGCCCGCCTGGGAGACCCAGTACTTC.

The chain combines TRBV4-3 with TRBJ2-1; tentatively, D is TRBD2 (6 bases). V lost 3 bases and J lost 2, with 14 bases in between. This CDR3 has 16 amino acids. Germline CDR1 LGHNA, CDR2 YSLEER. The CDR3 nucleotides are TGCGCCAGCAGCCACCGACTAGTTCAAGCCTACAATGAGCAGTTCTTC. This encodes CASSHRLVQAYNEQFF.